A single sample gave rise to the 17 T cell receptor beta chains below, sequenced in a study of blood T cell repertoires in COVID-19. Profiling relied on immunoSEQ multiplex PCR, and the TCRdb table lists in-frame clones only, not all of them. The table lists 150,000 to 200,000 clones, 65% to 90% of them singletons. The sequencing sample was made of PBMCs or T cells enriched from blood (not recorded which). Receptors were obtained from a woman aged 55-69 years with acute COVID-19.

The V and J genes are TRBV25-1 and TRBJ1-1, with 10 bases fitting TRBD1. Trimming cost V 6 bases and J 4 bases; bases outside gene matches: 2. The CDR3 spans 13 residues. Germline CDR1 reads MGHDK; CDR2 reads SYGVNS. The CDR3 region is CASRDRGVTEAFF. CDR3 coding DNA: TGTGCCAGCAGGGACAGGGGGGTCACTGAAGCTTTCTTT.

This sequence joins TRBV2 and TRBJ1-1, with TRBD1 matching 9 bases. J lost 6 bases, V lost 6 bases, and 5 bases had no gene match. Germline CDR1 and CDR2: SNHLY and FYNNEI. The CDR3 sequence is 13 residues long. CDR3 amino acids: CASRDRGPPEAFF. In DNA, the CDR3 is TGTGCCAGCAGGGACAGGGGACCCCCTGAAGCTTTCTTT. The full variable domain, rest sourced from reference TRBV2 and TRBJ1-1, is EPEVTQTPSHQVTQMGQEVILRCVPISNHLYFYWYRQILGQKVEFLVSFYNNEISEKSEIFDDQFSVERPDGSNFTLKIRSTKLEDSAMYFCASRDRGPPEAFFGQGTRLTVV.

This clone appeared a single time. The V call is TRBV10-3, the J call TRBJ2-1; 7 positions agree with TRBD1. The germline CDR1 and CDR2 sequences are ENHRY and SYGVKD. The CDR3 runs to 14 residues. V lost 10 bases to trimming and J lost 5 bases; unmatched junction nucleotides: 11. The CDR3 protein is CATTGREGHNEQFF. In DNA form, the CDR3 reads TGTGCCACGACAGGGCGAGAGGGCCACAATGAGCAGTTCTTC.

The chain employs TRBV3-1 (or the pseudogene TRBV3-2) and TRBJ2-6; 11 bases are shared with TRBD2. Germline CDR1 reads LGHDT; CDR2 reads YNNKEL (reference sequence). V gave up 2 bases and J gave up 4 bases; unmatched junction bases: 7. The CDR3 runs 18 residues. The CDR3 here is CASSQLLAGVVGANVLTF. CDR3 nucleotide sequence: TGTGCCAGCAGCCAACTACTAGCGGGAGTCGTCGGGGCCAACGTCCTGACTTTC.

The CDR3 DNA sequence: TGTGCCAGCAGCACACGGACAGGGGAACCCACAGATACGCAGTATTTT. Its protein product is CASSTRTGEPTDTQYF. The chain is built from TRBV9 and TRBJ2-3; 9 bases agree with TRBD1. This CDR3 contains 16 residues. The V segment lost 4 bases and the J segment 2 bases; nucleotides outside the gene matches: 8. Looked up from germline, CDR1 is SGDLS and CDR2 is YYNGEE.

The chain uses TRBV9 and TRBJ2-3; 7 nucleotides agree with TRBD2. This CDR3 comprises 12 residues. Germline CDR1 reads SGDLS; CDR2 reads YYNGEE. CDR3 sequence reads: CEASGRTDTQYF. The CDR3 DNA reads TGTGAAGCTAGCGGAAGGACAGATACGCAGTATTTT. Looking up the rest from reference TRBV9 and TRBJ2-3 gives the full variable domain: DSGVTQTPKHLITATGQRVTLRCSPRSGDLSVYWYQQSLDQGLQFLIQYYNGEERAKGNILERFSAQQFPDLHSELNLSSLELGDSALYFCEASGRTDTQYFGPGTRLTVL.

This chain joins TRBV30 and TRBJ2-5; D perhaps matches TRBD1 (6 bases). V shed 6 bases and J shed 2 bases, with 13 bases lying between them. The CDR3 totals 13 residues. The germline V gene has CDR1 GTSNPN and CDR2 SVGIG (reference sequence). As DNA, the CDR3 is TGTGCCTGTTCCGGGACATTTCAAGAGACCCAGTACTTC. Protein product: CACSGTFQETQYF.

This chain uses TRBV29-1 with TRBJ2-3; D may be TRBD1 (6 bases). V lost 4 bases, J lost 4 bases, and 12 bases lay in between. Germline assignment: CDR1 SQVTM and CDR2 ANQGSEA. This CDR3 has 13 amino acids. CDR3 region: CSVANRVADTQYF. CDR3 nucleotide sequence: TGCAGCGTTGCAAACAGGGTGGCAGATACGCAGTATTTT.

The V gene is TRBV5-1, the J gene TRBJ1-2; D remains unclear. The CDR3 has 14 amino acids. Germline lookup yields CDR1 SGHRS and CDR2 YFSETQ. V gave up 0 bases and J gave up 8 bases, with 14 bases separating them. CDR3 loop: CASSLVGQPKGYTF. CDR3 sequence (DNA): TGCGCCAGCAGCTTGGTTGGGCAGCCGAAGGGCTACACCTTC.

The chain joins TRBV28 to TRBJ2-5; 7 bases are shared with TRBD2. After removal of 4 bases from V and 2 bases from J, the junction contained 13 bases not matched to a gene. Per germline, CDR1 MDHEN and CDR2 SYDVKM. The CDR3 is made up of 17 amino acids. CDR3 amino acids: CASSWGGGNIRQETQYF. CDR3 DNA: TGTGCCAGCAGTTGGGGGGGTGGGAACATTCGGCAAGAGACCCAGTACTTC. The whole variable domain, filled in from reference TRBV28 and TRBJ2-5, reads DVKVTQSSRYLVKRTGEKVFLECVQDMDHENMFWYRQDPGLGLRLIYFSYDVKMKEKGDIPEGYSVSREKKERFSLILESASTNQTSMYLCASSWGGGNIRQETQYFGPGTRLLVL.

The V and J genes are TRBV7-2 and TRBJ1-4; D remains ambiguous. Trimming cost V 5 bases and J 8 bases, with 12 bases left between them. Per germline, CDR1 SGHTA and CDR2 FQGNSA. This CDR3 comprises 13 residues. CDR3 bases: TGTGCCAGCAGCCTATTCGGAGCAGAAAAACTGTTTTTT. Protein sequence: CASSLFGAEKLFF.

The chain carries TRBV25-1 and TRBJ2-5, with a weak D call TRBD2 (5 bases). CDR1 and CDR2 (germline): MGHDK, SYGVNS. With 0 bases removed from V and 13 bases from J, the gap between germline ends came to 9 bases. The CDR3 is 11 residues long. The CDR3 region has the DNA TGTGCCAGCAGTGAATATAGCGCCCCGTACTTC. Residues: CASSEYSAPYF.

The rearrangement joins TRBV7-8 to TRBJ1-1; the D gene is possibly TRBD1 (6 bases). There are 15 residues in the CDR3. Germline V gene sequence: CDR1 SGHVS, CDR2 FQNEAQ. The V end was cut by 1 base, the J end by 5 bases, with 14 bases between. CDR3 region: CASSLEIGGRTEAFF. In nucleotides, the CDR3 is TGTGCCAGCAGCTTAGAAATAGGGGGAAGGACTGAAGCTTTCTTT.

The CDR3 sequence: CASSRDSEGSPLHF. The DNA of the CDR3 is TGTGCCAGCAGTCGGGACAGTGAGGGTTCACCCCTCCACTTT. The chain uses TRBV5-4 and TRBJ1-6; 7 bases map to TRBD1. CDR3 length: 14 residues. V shed 5 bases and J 9 bases; nucleotides not matched to a gene: 8. CDR1 and CDR2 (germline): SGHNT, YYREEE (reference sequence).

The chain has TRBV19 and TRBJ1-2; 9 bases fit TRBD1. Losses at the gene ends were 5 bases for V and 2 bases for J; bases not matched to a gene: 9. Germline V CDR1 and CDR2: LNHDA, SQIVND (reference sequence). The CDR3 runs 16 residues. The CDR3 sequence: CASSAHRGPLNYGYTF. The CDR3 coding sequence is TGTGCCAGTAGTGCACACAGGGGGCCCTTGAACTATGGCTACACCTTC. The full variable domain, rest sourced from reference TRBV19 and TRBJ1-2, is DGGITQSPKYLFRKEGQNVTLSCEQNLNHDAMYWYRQDPGQGLRLIYYSQIVNDFQKGDIAEGYSVSREKKESFPLTVTSAQKNPTAFYLCASSAHRGPLNYGYTFGSGTRLTVV.

This clone was seen a handful of times. The gene calls are TRBV6-5 and TRBJ1-1; D not resolved. The CDR3 has 14 residues. Trimming took 5 bases from V and 5 from J, leaving 15 bases between them. Germline loops: CDR1 MNHEY, CDR2 SVGAGI. CDR3 DNA: TGTGCCAGCAGTATAGAACTGCGATGGACTGAAGCTTTCTTT. It yields the protein CASSIELRWTEAFF.

This chain links TRBV7-9 with TRBJ2-2; 7 positions agree with TRBD2. From germline, CDR1 is SEHNR and CDR2 FQNEAQ (reference sequence). The CDR3 is made up of 15 amino acids. The J segment lost 5 bases and the V segment lost 3 bases, leaving 6 bases of the junction unmatched. This CDR3 is CASSLGLAVTGELFF. Here the CDR3 DNA reads TGTGCCAGCAGCTTGGGGCTAGCGGTAACCGGGGAGCTGTTTTTT. The whole variable domain, remainder taken from reference TRBV7-9 and TRBJ2-2, is DTGVSQNPRHKITKRGQNVTFRCDPISEHNRLYWYRQTLGQGPEFLTYFQNEAQLEKSRLLSDRFSAERPKGSFSTLEIQRTEQGDSAMYLCASSLGLAVTGELFFGEGSRLTVL.